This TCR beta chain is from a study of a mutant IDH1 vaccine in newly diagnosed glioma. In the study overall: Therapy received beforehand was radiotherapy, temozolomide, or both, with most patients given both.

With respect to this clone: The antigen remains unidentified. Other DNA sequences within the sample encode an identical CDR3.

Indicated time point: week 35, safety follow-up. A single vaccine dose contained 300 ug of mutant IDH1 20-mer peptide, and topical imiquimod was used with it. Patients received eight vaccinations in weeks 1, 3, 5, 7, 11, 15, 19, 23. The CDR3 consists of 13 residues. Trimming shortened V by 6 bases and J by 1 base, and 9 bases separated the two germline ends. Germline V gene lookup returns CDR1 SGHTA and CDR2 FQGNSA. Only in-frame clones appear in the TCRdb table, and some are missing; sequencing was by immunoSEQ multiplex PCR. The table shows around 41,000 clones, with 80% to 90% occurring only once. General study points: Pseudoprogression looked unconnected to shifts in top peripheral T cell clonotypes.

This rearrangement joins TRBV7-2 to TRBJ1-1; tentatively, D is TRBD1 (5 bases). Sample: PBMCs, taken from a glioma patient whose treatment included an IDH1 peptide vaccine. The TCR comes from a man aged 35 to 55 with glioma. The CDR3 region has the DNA TGTGCCAGCAGTCTCAGGGCGAACACTGAAGCTTTCTTT. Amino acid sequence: CASSLRANTEAFF. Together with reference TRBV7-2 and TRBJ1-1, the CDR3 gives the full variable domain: GAGVSQSPSNKVTEKGKDVELRCDPISGHTALYWYRQSLGQGLEFLIYFQGNSAPDKSGLPSDRFSAERTGGSVSTLTIQRTQQEDSAVYLCASSLRANTEAFFGQGTRLTVV.